This is a list of T cell receptor beta chains from one sample in a study of shared clonotypes between healthy human individuals. Using immunoSEQ multiplex PCR, the repertoire was profiled, and TCRdb retains in-frame clones only, with some absent. The sample includes about 660,000 clones, around 74% of them seen just once. Sequencing was performed on memory CD4+ T cells sorted from blood. The receptors come from a woman aged 25 to 39 in good health. CDR3s include the opening cysteine and the closing phenylalanine or tryptophan. The D gene is left open where the match is weak. Clone size is given for some rows only: seen once, a few or many times, or a class if the clone is expanded.

J	V	size	D	DNA	CDR3
TRBJ1-2	TRBV28	many	TRBD1	TGTGCCAGCATTTCGGGACAGGGGATTTCTAACTATGGCTACACCTTC	CASISGQGISNYGYTF
TRBJ1-5	TRBV11-2	few	-	TGTGCCAGCAGCCATGAAGGTCAGCCCCAGCATTTT	CASSHEGQPQHF
TRBJ1-4	TRBV29-1	-	-	TGCAGCGGAAAACCCGGGGACGGTGAAAAACTGTTTTTT	CSGKPGDGEKLFF
TRBJ2-3	TRBV28	-	TRBD2	TGTGCCAGCAGTTTATGCAGCGTCGGCAGTCTAGCGGGAGAGGGCACAGATACGCAGTATTTT	CASSLCSVGSLAGEGTDTQYF
TRBJ2-2	TRBV11-3	-	TRBD2	TGTGCCAGCAGCTTAGGGGGGGGGACCGGGGAGCTGTTTTTT	CASSLGGGTGELFF
TRBJ2-2	TRBV6-6	-	-	TGTGCCAGCAGTTACGCTACAGGGTTGGTCGGGGAGCTGTTTTTT	CASSYATGLVGELFF
TRBJ2-7	TRBV6-1	-	TRBD2	TGTGCCAGCAGGCCACTAGCGGGAGTGAGTTCCGAGCAGTACTTC	CASRPLAGVSSEQYF
TRBJ1-2	TRBV13	-	TRBD1	TGTGCCAGCAGCTCCCGGGACAGGGACGGAGAAGGTAAGTATGGCTACACCTTC	CASSSRDRDGEGKYGYTF
TRBJ2-1	TRBV15	-	TRBD2	TGTGCCACCAGCAGAGCTAGCGGGAGGCCCTTGGATGAGCAGTTCTTC	CATSRASGRPLDEQFF
TRBJ1-1	TRBV7-2	once	-	TGTGCCAGCAGCATGTACCTGGACAACCAAGCTTTCTTT	CASSMYLDNQAFF
TRBJ2-1	TRBV19	-	-	TGTGCCAGTAGTCCAGGCGCTCAATTCGGCAATGAGCAGTTCTTC	CASSPGAQFGNEQFF
TRBJ2-3	TRBV6-4	-	-	TGTGCCAGCAGTTCAACTAGCACAGATACGCAGTATTTT	CASSSTSTDTQYF
TRBJ2-3	TRBV2	-	-	TGTGCCAGCAGTGAAGTCGACGTAACGCAGTATTTT	CASSEVDVTQYF
TRBJ2-2	TRBV2	-	-	TGTGCCAGCAGGGGGGACACGTCGAACACCGGGGAGCTGTTTTTT	CASRGDTSNTGELFF
TRBJ1-5	TRBV5-1	-	-	TGCGCCAGCAGCTTGGCCGGGGAGGGCCATCAGCCCCAGCATTTT	CASSLAGEGHQPQHF
TRBJ1-2	TRBV19	-	-	TGTGCCAGTAGAATCATGGAAGGACCTTTTTCTGGCTACACCTTC	CASRIMEGPFSGYTF
TRBJ1-2	TRBV27	few	-	TGTGCCAGCAGGAACCTCGACAGGAACTATGGCTACACCTTC	CASRNLDRNYGYTF
TRBJ2-7	TRBV10-3	once	-	TGTGCCATCAGAGGGGACCCTTTAAATGAGCAGTACTTC	CAIRGDPLNEQYF
TRBJ1-4	TRBV16	-	-	TGTGCCAGCAGCCAAACGAACAGATTTAATGAAAAACTGTTTTTT	CASSQTNRFNEKLFF
TRBJ2-7	TRBV15	-	TRBD2	TGTGCCACCAGCAGCCTCCTCGGTGCGGGAGTGCTTTACGAGCAGTACTTC	CATSSLLGAGVLYEQYF
TRBJ1-2	TRBV28	few	-	TGTGCCAGCAGTTTATGGGGGGCCACTAACTATGGCTACACCTTC	CASSLWGATNYGYTF
TRBJ2-7	TRBV7-7	-	TRBD1	TGTGCCAGCAGTCCACACCGGGACAGGGGGGAGCAGTACTTC	CASSPHRDRGEQYF
TRBJ2-1	TRBV27	-	-	TGTGCCAGCAGTCCAACCGGGACTCGCAATGAGCAGTTCTTC	CASSPTGTRNEQFF
TRBJ1-1	TRBV2	-	-	TGTGCCAGCAGTGCGAACACTGAAGCTTTCTTT	CASSANTEAFF
TRBJ2-1	TRBV5-1	-	-	TGCGCCAGCAGCTTGGGGTCTGGCTCCTACAATGAGCAGTTCTTC	CASSLGSGSYNEQFF
TRBJ2-5	TRBV7-9	-	TRBD2	TGTGCCAGCAGCTCTAGCGGGACCTTTGAGACCCAGTACTTC	CASSSSGTFETQYF
TRBJ2-3	TRBV5-8	-	-	TGTGCCAGCAGCTTCAGAGGGGCAGTGAGCACAGATACGCAGTATTTT	CASSFRGAVSTDTQYF
TRBJ2-2	TRBV4-1	-	TRBD2	TGCGCCAGCAGCCAAGGTTCTAGCGGGAGTAACACCGGGGAGCTGTTTTTT	CASSQGSSGSNTGELFF
TRBJ2-5	TRBV18	-	-	TGTGCCAGCGCCGAAGCACAAGAGACCCAGTACTTC	CASAEAQETQYF
TRBJ2-5	TRBV6-1	-	-	TGTGCCAGCAATAAAGAGACCCAGTACTTC	CASNKETQYF
TRBJ1-1	TRBV5-4	-	-	TGTGCCAGCAGCTTCTACGGGGGACGCGGGAGCACTGAAGCTTTCTTT	CASSFYGGRGSTEAFF
TRBJ2-7	TRBV28	-	-	TGTGCCAGCAGTCGTATTTCTTGGATCGACCCCTACGAGCAGTACTTC	CASSRISWIDPYEQYF
TRBJ2-2	TRBV7-2	-	-	TGTGCCAGCAGCCAAGATCAAGGCCAAACGACCGGGGAGCTGTTTTTT	CASSQDQGQTTGELFF
TRBJ2-1	TRBV7-8	once	-	TGTGCCAGCACGGGGAATGAGCAGTTCTTC	CASTGNEQFF
TRBJ2-6	TRBV28	-	-	TGTGCCAGCAGTCTTACTGGCTTGACACAAAGTCGGGCCAACGTCCTGACTTTC	CASSLTGLTQSRANVLTF
TRBJ2-7	TRBV19	few	TRBD2	TGTGCCAGTAGTATCCTAGCGGGATTGACGAACGAGCAGTACTTC	CASSILAGLTNEQYF
TRBJ1-1	TRBV6-6	few	-	TGTGCCAGCAGACGAGGACACGTGAACACTGAAGCTTTCTTT	CASRRGHVNTEAFF
TRBJ1-4	TRBV4-1	-	TRBD1	TGCGCCAGCAGTCAGGGGACAGGGGGCCTCGGATTCGGTGAAAAACTGTTTTTT	CASSQGTGGLGFGEKLFF
TRBJ1-5	TRBV28	few	-	TGTGCCCACGACAGGTGGAGCAATCAGCCCCAGCATTTT	CAHDRWSNQPQHF
TRBJ1-4	TRBV11-2	-	-	TGTGCCAGCAGCCAGGGACATCAGGCGGAAAAACTGTTTTTT	CASSQGHQAEKLFF
TRBJ2-1	TRBV6-1	-	TRBD1	TGTGCCAGTCTTACCGGGACAGCTAACAATGAGCAGTTCTTC	CASLTGTANNEQFF
TRBJ1-5	TRBV27	-	TRBD1	TGTGCCAGCAGTTTCACAGGGGTCAATCAGCCCCAGCATTTT	CASSFTGVNQPQHF
TRBJ1-1	TRBV29-1	-	-	TGCAGCGTCAGATACGGTAAGAACACTGAAGCTTTCTTT	CSVRYGKNTEAFF
TRBJ1-5	TRBV4-2	-	TRBD1	TGTGCCAGCAGCCAAGAGGAGGGGGCCAATCAGCCCCAGCATTTT	CASSQEEGANQPQHF
TRBJ1-4	TRBV27	-	-	TGTGCCAGCGCCCACCTTGGGAGAAATGAAAAACTGTTTTTT	CASAHLGRNEKLFF
TRBJ1-5	TRBV27	few	-	TGTGCCAGCAGTTTATCCCCGGGGGGACCTAATCAGCCCCAGCATTTT	CASSLSPGGPNQPQHF
TRBJ1-5	TRBV28	-	-	TGTGCCAGCCGGCGGGGGGGGAGACAGCCCCAGCATTTT	CASRRGGRQPQHF
TRBJ1-1	TRBV5-1	-	-	TGCGCCAGCAGCTTTGGAGAGGGGAACACTGAAGCTTTCTTT	CASSFGEGNTEAFF
TRBJ2-3	TRBV27	-	TRBD2	TGTGCCAGCAGTTTATCACTAGCGGGGAGCACAGATACGCAGTATTTT	CASSLSLAGSTDTQYF
TRBJ2-6	TRBV6-1	-	-	TGTGCCAGCAGTGAAGATTTTGGAACTCCTGGGGCCAACGTCCTGACTTTC	CASSEDFGTPGANVLTF
TRBJ1-2	TRBV7-3	-	TRBD1	TGTGCCAGCAGCTTATTGACAGGGACCAACTATGGCTACACCTTC	CASSLLTGTNYGYTF
TRBJ2-2	TRBV7-2	-	TRBD2	TGTGCCAGCAGCTGGACTAGCGGAAACACCGGGGAGCTGTTTTTT	CASSWTSGNTGELFF
TRBJ1-5	TRBV27	-	TRBD1	TGTGCCAGCAGTCCCGACAGGGGGTTAGGACAGCCCCAGCATTTT	CASSPDRGLGQPQHF
TRBJ2-7	TRBV9	few	-	TGTGCCAGCAGCGTAGGGGGTAAACAGGTCTACGAGCAGTACTTC	CASSVGGKQVYEQYF
TRBJ2-1	TRBV28	-	TRBD2	TGTGCCAGCAGTCGCGGGACTAAATATAACAATGAGCAGTTCTTC	CASSRGTKYNNEQFF
TRBJ1-1	TRBV30	-	-	TGTGCCTGGAGCAGGACCCAGAACACTGAAGCTTTCTTT	CAWSRTQNTEAFF
TRBJ2-3	TRBV29-1	few	-	TGCAGCGTTGTTGGGACTGGCTCTAGCACAGATACGCAGTATTTT	CSVVGTGSSTDTQYF
TRBJ2-5	TRBV15	-	TRBD2	TGTGCCACCAGCAGAGCTAGCGGGAGTGGAGAGACCCAGTACTTC	CATSRASGSGETQYF
TRBJ1-3	TRBV11-2	-	TRBD1	TGTGCCAGCAGCCCTCAGGGGGGTGGAAACACCATATATTTT	CASSPQGGGNTIYF
TRBJ2-1	TRBV2	-	TRBD2	TGTGCCAGCATGAGTGGTCGGACTAGCGGGAGTTGGAATGAGCAGTTCTTC	CASMSGRTSGSWNEQFF